One and the same sample provided the 15 T cell receptor beta chains below, sequenced in a study of cytomegalovirus exposure and HLA in healthy donors (dated by TCRdb to 2016 to 2017). The method was the immunoSEQ multiplex PCR assay. For the multiplex PCR, a mixture combining 60 forward primers for TCR Vbeta segments and 13 reverse primers for TCR Jbeta segments was used. TCRdb's version of the immuneACCESS table is confined to in-frame rearrangements and falls short of the full clone set. An unresolved V gene accounts for under half of the shortfall where checked; the remainder is of unknown origin. Present in this sample are under 150,000 clones, roughly 80% of which were seen just once. Of the sample, approximately 4% is held by the ten largest clones. The sample consisted of PBMCs. The receptors were sampled from a middle-aged woman in good health and CMV-seronegative.

This clone occurred a few times. The rearrangement links TRBV6-5 to TRBJ2-3, with 8 positions matching TRBD1. V was clipped by 5 bases and J by 3 bases; unmatched bases: 4. The CDR3 sequence is 14 residues long. The germline CDR1 and CDR2 sequences are MNHEY and SVGAGI. This CDR3 reads CASSPRQGTDTQYF. For the CDR3, the DNA is TGTGCCAGCAGTCCGCGACAGGGGACAGATACGCAGTATTTT.

This clone was seen a few times. V and J are TRBV5-1 and TRBJ1-1; TRBD1 matches 12 bases. Germline CDR1 and CDR2: SGHRS and YFSETQ. The length of the CDR3 is 15 residues. The junction had 4 bases not matched to a gene; V was cut back by 4 bases and J by 3 bases. The CDR3: CASSAGQGADTEAFF. Written as DNA, the CDR3 is TGCGCCAGCAGCGCGGGACAGGGGGCGGACACTGAAGCTTTCTTT.

V usage is TRBV7-8 and J usage is TRBJ1-1; 7 nucleotides match TRBD1. Losses at the gene ends were 1 base for V and 6 bases for J; bases not matched to a gene: 2. The CDR3 spans 13 residues. Germline V lookup: CDR1 SGHVS, CDR2 FQNEAQ. This CDR3 reads CASSLGTGAEAFF. In DNA form, the CDR3 reads TGTGCCAGCAGCTTAGGGACAGGAGCTGAAGCTTTCTTT.

The rearrangement joins TRBV19 to TRBJ1-1, with D possibly matching TRBD1 (6 bases). This CDR3 has 13 amino acids. Germline CDR1 and CDR2: LNHDA and SQIVND (reference sequence). The ends were cut back, 5 bases at V and 3 bases at J, with 10 bases in the middle. The CDR3 nucleotides read TGTGCCAGTAGTGCAGGGGCCTACACTGAAGCTTTCTTT. Encoded protein: CASSAGAYTEAFF.

The chain combines TRBV5-1 with TRBJ2-7, with 7 positions matching TRBD1. With 4 bases clipped from V and 0 bases from J, the junction kept 7 bases outside the gene matches. The CDR3 is made up of 15 amino acids. The V gene's germline CDR1 is SGHRS and CDR2 YFSETQ. CDR3 DNA sequence: TGCGCCAGCAGCGACTCCGGGACAGCCTCCTACGAGCAGTACTTC. Translated, it gives CASSDSGTASYEQYF. The full variable domain, completed using reference TRBV5-1 and TRBJ2-7, is KAGVTQTPRYLIKTRGQQVTLSCSPISGHRSVSWYQQTPGQGLQFLFEYFSETQRNKGNFPGRFSGRQFSNSRSEMNVSTLELGDSALYLCASSDSGTASYEQYFGPGTRLTVT.

The V gene is TRBV14, the J gene TRBJ2-3; perhaps TRBD1 as D (5 bases). Trimming pared 4 bases from V and 7 bases from J, leaving 12 bases between. CDR3 length: 13 amino acids. CDR1 and CDR2 (germline): SGHDN, FVKESK. The CDR3 DNA reads TGTGCCAGCAGCCCCGACAGAAAGAATACGCAGTATTTT. This translates into CASSPDRKNTQYF. Complete variable domain (other parts from reference TRBV14 and TRBJ2-3): EAGVTQFPSHSVIEKGQTVTLRCDPISGHDNLYWYRRVMGKEIKFLLHFVKESKQDESGMPNNRFLAERTGGTYSTLKVQPAELEDSGVYFCASSPDRKNTQYFGPGTRLTVL.

This clone has just a few counts. The gene calls are TRBV28 and TRBJ2-3, with D possibly matching TRBD2 (6 bases). Trimming cost V 6 bases and J 2 bases, with 12 bases left between them. Germline CDR1 is MDHEN and CDR2 is SYDVKM. There are 14 residues in the CDR3. The CDR3 DNA follows: TGTGCCAGCAGCCTAGGACTATCCACAGATACGCAGTATTTT. Protein product: CASSLGLSTDTQYF.

The table lists this clone with a few counts. J is TRBJ1-5 and V is TRBV2; TRBD1 agrees at 7 bases. The length of the CDR3 is 13 residues. V gave up 6 bases and J gave up 2 bases; unmatched junction bases: 1. CDR1 SNHLY and CDR2 FYNNEI come from the germline V gene. This CDR3 reads CASSGQGNQPQHF. The CDR3 DNA follows: TGTGCCAGCAGCGGACAGGGCAATCAGCCCCAGCATTTT.

The rearrangement links TRBV4-3 to TRBJ1-4, with a possible D match to TRBD1 (5 bases). The germline gives CDR1 LGHNA, CDR2 YSLEER. The CDR3 is 15 amino acids. V dropped 1 base and J dropped 7 bases, with 13 bases sitting between them. In DNA, the CDR3 is TGCGCCAGCAGCCAAGTGGGCAGGGTTGGTGAAAAACTGTTTTTT. Translating it yields CASSQVGRVGEKLFF.

V usage is TRBV27 and J usage is TRBJ2-7, with 7 positions matching TRBD2. This CDR3 spans 14 amino acids. Germline assignment: CDR1 MNHEY and CDR2 SMNVEV (reference sequence). V was pared by 5 bases and J by 0 bases, with 4 bases of the junction left unmatched. This CDR3 reads CASSGGGSSYEQYF. The CDR3 DNA follows: TGTGCCAGCAGTGGGGGGGGTAGCTCCTACGAGCAGTACTTC.

V is TRBV11-2 and J is TRBJ2-3; 13 bases line up with TRBD2. The CDR3 runs 15 residues. Losses at the gene ends were 6 bases for V and 3 bases for J; bases not matched to a gene: 3. The germline V gene has CDR1 SGHAT and CDR2 FQNNGV. The CDR3 DNA follows: TGTGCCAGCAGGAGACTAGCGGGAGGAACAGATACGCAGTATTTT. As protein: CASRRLAGGTDTQYF.

This rearrangement joins TRBV5-6 to TRBJ1-2; D may be TRBD1 (5 bases). This CDR3 spans 14 amino acids. Germline CDR1 reads SGHDT; CDR2 reads YYEEEE. V dropped 3 bases and J dropped 2 bases, with 11 bases sitting between them. The CDR3 reads CASSSANRNYGYTF. The CDR3, as DNA: TGTGCCAGCAGCTCGGCCAACAGGAACTATGGCTACACCTTC.

This rearrangement joins TRBV4-1 to TRBJ1-2; tentative D call: TRBD1 (5 bases). Germline CDR1 is MGHRA and CDR2 is YSYEKL. The CDR3 spans 15 residues. Trimming took 6 bases from V and 0 from J, leaving 14 bases between them. This CDR3 is CASSLRQYPNYGYTF. CDR3 in DNA: TGCGCCAGCAGTCTTCGACAGTACCCTAACTATGGCTACACCTTC.

The V gene is TRBV9, the J gene TRBJ2-1; maybe TRBD2 (7 bases). Germline V gene lookup returns CDR1 SGDLS and CDR2 YYNGEE. With 0 bases removed from V and 4 bases from J, the gap between germline ends came to 14 bases. CDR3 length equals 16 residues. The CDR3 nucleotides are TGTGCCAGCAGCGTAGCGGGGGGCGAGGGGTACAATGAGCAGTTCTTC. Protein product: CASSVAGGEGYNEQFF. The complete variable domain, with remaining parts taken from reference TRBV9 and TRBJ2-1, reads DSGVTQTPKHLITATGQRVTLRCSPRSGDLSVYWYQQSLDQGLQFLIQYYNGEERAKGNILERFSAQQFPDLHSELNLSSLELGDSALYFCASSVAGGEGYNEQFFGPGTRLTVL.

The genes are TRBV5-1 and TRBJ2-7; 8 bases align to TRBD1. The CDR3 contains 14 residues. V shed 2 bases and J 6 bases; nucleotides not matched to a gene: 7. From germline, CDR1 is SGHRS and CDR2 YFSETQ. CDR3 amino acids: CASSFTGGSGEQYF. The CDR3 nucleotides read TGCGCCAGCAGCTTCACAGGGGGGTCGGGCGAGCAGTACTTC.